This record covers a single T cell receptor (beta chain). The sample is drawn from a study of OX40 agonist ivuxolimab in advanced cancers. On the study more broadly: Antecedent anti-PD-1, anti-PD-L1 or anti-CTLA-4 therapy was permissible, with roughly 40% having received some.

TCRdb's copy holds only in-frame clones and misses some; the assay was immunoSEQ multiplex PCR. This table has 55,000 to 75,000 clones, 87% appearing once. Collection of blood occurred at baseline, at cycle 4 day 1, and at cycle 7 day 1. The sample in question was CD4+ or CD8+ T cells sorted from blood, obtained in a trial of the OX40 agonist ivuxolimab. This clonotype originated in an adult with an advanced solid tumor such as melanoma, head and neck, liver or kidney cancer.

CDR3 amino acids: CASSINRDTEAFF. DNA of the CDR3: TGTGCCAGTAGTATCAACAGGGACACTGAAGCTTTCTTT. The rearrangement uses TRBV19 and TRBJ1-1, with D perhaps TRBD1 (6 bases). Looked up from germline, CDR1 is LNHDA and CDR2 is SQIVND (reference sequence). The CDR3 has 13 residues. V dropped 3 bases and J dropped 3 bases, with 8 bases sitting between them.